This TCR beta chain was identified during a study of monozygotic twins with inflammatory bowel disease. Notes on the study in general: There was no way to distinguish the different T cell subtypes. Perhaps reflecting limited power, concordant and discordant twins did not differ in repertoire similarity.

TCRdb reworked the 5' RACE reads into one entry per CDR3 protein, no DNA. This table holds around 450,000 distinct CDR3 sequences. This CDR3 contains 15 residues. Germline values: CDR1 LNHDA, CDR2 SQIVND (reference sequence). A note on this clonotype: Its antigen is not known.

The V call is TRBV19, the J call TRBJ2-2; the D call of TRBD1 rests on TCRdb alone, since no DNA is present to check it. This receptor was identified in a human donor with ulcerative colitis or Crohn's disease, or a healthy co-twin of an affected twin (not recorded which). Sequenced input: blood. Here the CDR3 reads CATQPTGANTGELFF.